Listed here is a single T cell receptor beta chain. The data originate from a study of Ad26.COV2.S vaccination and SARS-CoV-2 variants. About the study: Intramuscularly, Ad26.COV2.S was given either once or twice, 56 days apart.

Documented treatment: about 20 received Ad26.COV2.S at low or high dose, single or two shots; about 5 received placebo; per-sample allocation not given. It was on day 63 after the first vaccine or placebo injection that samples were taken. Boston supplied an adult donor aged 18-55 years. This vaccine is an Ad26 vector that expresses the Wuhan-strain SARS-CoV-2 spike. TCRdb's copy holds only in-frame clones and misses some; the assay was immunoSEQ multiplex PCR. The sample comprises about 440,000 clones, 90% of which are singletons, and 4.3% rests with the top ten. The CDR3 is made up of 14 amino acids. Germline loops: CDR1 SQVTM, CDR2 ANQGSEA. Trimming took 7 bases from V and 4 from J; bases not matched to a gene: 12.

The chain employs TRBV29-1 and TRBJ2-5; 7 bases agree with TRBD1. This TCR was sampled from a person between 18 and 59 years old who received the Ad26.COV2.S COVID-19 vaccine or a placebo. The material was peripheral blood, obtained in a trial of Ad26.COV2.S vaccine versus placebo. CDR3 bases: TGCAGCGGGCGGATAGGGGGCGGAAGAGAGACCCAGTACTTC. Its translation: CSGRIGGGRETQYF.